The clone carrying this TCR beta chain turned up a few times. Its antigen is unknown. These data come from a study of CD8+ T cells in alopecia areata. This CDR3 contains 13 residues. The germline V gene has CDR1 SGHVS and CDR2 FQNEAQ. V was cut by 3 bases and J by 0 bases, with 5 bases left in between. General study results and limits: Scalp lesions, especially in alopecia totalis/universalis, had higher clonality than normal scalp. Sequence data from scalp samples additionally include resident alphabeta T cells of normal skin. Mouse data revealed clearer TCR sharing than patient data did, a gap possibly tied to HLA.

After isolation, RNA underwent reverse transcription to generate cDNA as the sequencing template. The data were produced by immunoSEQ multiplex PCR, yet TCRdb's version contains in-frame clones alone and is incomplete. Among some 19,000 clones listed, around three fifths were seen once. Alopecia areata patients provided lesional scalp punch biopsies and peripheral blood. The chain recombines TRBV7-8 with TRBJ1-1; D is unresolved. This receptor was identified in a human donor with alopecia areata. Here the sequenced sample was skin, taken at week 0. The CDR3: CASSLEVNTEAFF. CDR3 DNA: TGTGCCAGCAGCTTGGAGGTGAACACTGAAGCTTTCTTT.